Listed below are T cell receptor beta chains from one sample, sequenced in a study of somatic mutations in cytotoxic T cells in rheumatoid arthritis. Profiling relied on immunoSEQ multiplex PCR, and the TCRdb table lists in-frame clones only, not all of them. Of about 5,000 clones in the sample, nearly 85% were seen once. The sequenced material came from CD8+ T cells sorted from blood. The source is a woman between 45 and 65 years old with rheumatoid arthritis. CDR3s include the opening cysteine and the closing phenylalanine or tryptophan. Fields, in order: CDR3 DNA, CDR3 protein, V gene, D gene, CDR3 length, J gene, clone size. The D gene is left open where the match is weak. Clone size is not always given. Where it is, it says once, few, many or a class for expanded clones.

CDR3nt: TGTGCCAGCAGTGACATAGCGGGACATGAGCAGTTCTTC
CDR3aa: CASSDIAGHEQFF
v_gene: TRBV6-1
d_gene: TRBD2
len: 13
j_gene: TRBJ2-1
abundance: .

CDR3nt: TGTGCCAGCAACGAACAGGGGTCCCACGAGCAGTACTTC
CDR3aa: CASNEQGSHEQYF
v_gene: TRBV5-4
d_gene: TRBD1
len: 13
j_gene: TRBJ2-7
abundance: few

CDR3nt: TGTGCCAGCAAGGGGCCGGGACAAGGCGGCTCCTACGAGCAGTACTTC
CDR3aa: CASKGPGQGGSYEQYF
v_gene: TRBV13
d_gene: .
len: 16
j_gene: TRBJ2-7
abundance: .

CDR3nt: TGTGCCAGCAGTCCGTTGACAGGAGGCGGCACCGGGGAGCTGTTTTTT
CDR3aa: CASSPLTGGGTGELFF
v_gene: TRBV27
d_gene: .
len: 16
j_gene: TRBJ2-2
abundance: once

CDR3nt: TGTGCCAGTAGTAACGGCTTAGACAGGGGGCTTCAGCCCCAGCATTTT
CDR3aa: CASSNGLDRGLQPQHF
v_gene: TRBV19
d_gene: TRBD1
len: 16
j_gene: TRBJ1-5
abundance: once

CDR3nt: TGCGCCAGCAGCCAAGATCCGTCGGGACACGAGTACAATGAGCAGTTCTTC
CDR3aa: CASSQDPSGHEYNEQFF
v_gene: TRBV4-1
d_gene: .
len: 17
j_gene: TRBJ2-1
abundance: .

CDR3nt: TGCGCCAGCAGTGAGCGGGAGAACACTGAAGCTTTCTTT
CDR3aa: CASSERENTEAFF
v_gene: TRBV10-1
d_gene: .
len: 13
j_gene: TRBJ1-1
abundance: .

CDR3nt: TGCGCCAGCAGCGGGACAGGGCCTCAGCGCTATGGCTACACCTTC
CDR3aa: CASSGTGPQRYGYTF
v_gene: TRBV5-1
d_gene: TRBD1
len: 15
j_gene: TRBJ1-2
abundance: .

CDR3nt: TGTGCCAGCAGCTGGGTCAGGATGAACACTGAAGCTTTCTTT
CDR3aa: CASSWVRMNTEAFF
v_gene: TRBV7-9
d_gene: .
len: 14
j_gene: TRBJ1-1
abundance: .

CDR3nt: TGTGCCAGCAGCCCGACGGGAGGGGACTTAGCCTACGAGCAGTACTTC
CDR3aa: CASSPTGGDLAYEQYF
v_gene: TRBV9
d_gene: TRBD2
len: 16
j_gene: TRBJ2-7
abundance: .

CDR3nt: TGTGCCAGCAGCCCGGACAGTTTTGTCAATCAGCCCCAGCATTTT
CDR3aa: CASSPDSFVNQPQHF
v_gene: TRBV7-8
d_gene: .
len: 15
j_gene: TRBJ1-5
abundance: once

CDR3nt: TGTGCCAGCAGGGAACTAGCGGGGGACTACAATGAGCAGTTCTTC
CDR3aa: CASRELAGDYNEQFF
v_gene: TRBV11-2
d_gene: TRBD2
len: 15
j_gene: TRBJ2-1
abundance: .

CDR3nt: TGTGCCAGCAGTGAGGCTAGCGGGGGGGGTTCGAATGAGCAGTTCTTC
CDR3aa: CASSEASGGGSNEQFF
v_gene: TRBV28
d_gene: TRBD2
len: 16
j_gene: TRBJ2-1
abundance: .

CDR3nt: TGTGCCAGCTCATCCCGGGACAGGGAAACGAAGCAGTACTTC
CDR3aa: CASSSRDRETKQYF
v_gene: TRBV18
d_gene: TRBD1
len: 14
j_gene: TRBJ2-7
abundance: .

CDR3nt: TGTGCCAGCAGCTCCCGTGGGGGGGGCCAGGAGACCCAGTACTTC
CDR3aa: CASSSRGGGQETQYF
v_gene: TRBV5-8
d_gene: .
len: 15
j_gene: TRBJ2-5
abundance: .

CDR3nt: TGCGCCAGCAGCTTGAGTCAGGGGGCGACTGAAGCTTTCTTT
CDR3aa: CASSLSQGATEAFF
v_gene: TRBV5-1
d_gene: TRBD1
len: 14
j_gene: TRBJ1-1
abundance: .

CDR3nt: TGCAGCGTTGAACCCCCGGGGGTGCCAACCTACAATGAGCAGTTCTTC
CDR3aa: CSVEPPGVPTYNEQFF
v_gene: TRBV29-1
d_gene: .
len: 16
j_gene: TRBJ2-1
abundance: .

CDR3nt: TGTGCCAGCAGTTTACAGGGTTTCAATCAGCCCCAGCATTTT
CDR3aa: CASSLQGFNQPQHF
v_gene: TRBV27
d_gene: .
len: 14
j_gene: TRBJ1-5
abundance: .

CDR3nt: TGTGCCAGCAGCTTTTTCCATGAGGGGCGGGAGGGCGCAGATACGCAGTATTTT
CDR3aa: CASSFFHEGREGADTQYF
v_gene: TRBV7-2
d_gene: TRBD2
len: 18
j_gene: TRBJ2-3
abundance: .

CDR3nt: TGTGCCAGCAGTGACCTCGGGACAGGGGGTTTGTGGAAGTACTTC
CDR3aa: CASSDLGTGGLWKYF
v_gene: TRBV6-1
d_gene: TRBD1
len: 15
j_gene: TRBJ2-7
abundance: .

CDR3nt: TGTGCCTCGCTCGGGACAGCCCACGAGCAGTACTTC
CDR3aa: CASLGTAHEQYF
v_gene: TRBV19
d_gene: TRBD1
len: 12
j_gene: TRBJ2-7
abundance: medium-sized

CDR3nt: TGTGCCAGCAGCTCAGGGGAGTGGGCAGATACGCAGTATTTT
CDR3aa: CASSSGEWADTQYF
v_gene: TRBV5-6
d_gene: .
len: 14
j_gene: TRBJ2-3
abundance: .

CDR3nt: TGTGCCAGCAGTGATTTGGGGGCGCGAGGCTACGAGCAGTACTTC
CDR3aa: CASSDLGARGYEQYF
v_gene: TRBV2
d_gene: .
len: 15
j_gene: TRBJ2-7
abundance: .

CDR3nt: TGTGCCAGCAGCCCTAGCCGGGATAGGGGGCAGGAGACCCAGTACTTC
CDR3aa: CASSPSRDRGQETQYF
v_gene: TRBV14
d_gene: TRBD1
len: 16
j_gene: TRBJ2-5
abundance: .

CDR3nt: TGTGCCAGCAGCTTATACTCGCGGGGCCCCGATACGCAGTATTTT
CDR3aa: CASSLYSRGPDTQYF
v_gene: TRBV7-6
d_gene: .
len: 15
j_gene: TRBJ2-3
abundance: once

CDR3nt: TGTGCCAGCAAAGACAGCGGGAGGAGGGAGACCCAGTACTTC
CDR3aa: CASKDSGRRETQYF
v_gene: TRBV2
d_gene: TRBD2
len: 14
j_gene: TRBJ2-5
abundance: .